The rows below give T cell receptor beta chains drawn from one sample of a study of cytomegalovirus exposure and HLA in healthy donors. Clones were read by immunoSEQ multiplex PCR, and TCRdb kept only the in-frame ones, dropping some. The sample yields roughly 130,000 clones, just over 65% seen once. The sequencing sample was made of PBMCs. The receptors derive from a young man in good health and CMV-seronegative. The CDR3 runs from the conserved cysteine through the conserved F or W. Fields, in order: CDR3 DNA, CDR3 protein, D gene, J gene, clone size, V gene. A D gene is named only where the DNA matches it firmly. Expanded clones get a size class; other rows say once, few or many, or leave the size out.

CDR3 DNA: TGCGCCAGCAGCTTGGGGCCAGGGCCGCAACTCACACCCTACGAGCAGTACTTC; CDR3 protein: CASSLGPGPQLTPYEQYF; D gene: NA; J gene: TRBJ2-7; clone size: NA; V gene: TRBV5-1
CDR3 DNA: TGTGCCAGCAGTTTTCAGGGTTTCCAGGGCACAGATACGCAGTATTTT; CDR3 protein: CASSFQGFQGTDTQYF; D gene: NA; J gene: TRBJ2-3; clone size: NA; V gene: TRBV28
CDR3 DNA: TGTGCCAGCGCTCGGGGACTCCCGACAGATACGCAGTATTTT; CDR3 protein: CASARGLPTDTQYF; D gene: NA; J gene: TRBJ2-3; clone size: NA; V gene: TRBV14
CDR3 DNA: TGTGCCAGCAGCATCCAGGGGAACAATGAGCAGTTCTTC; CDR3 protein: CASSIQGNNEQFF; D gene: NA; J gene: TRBJ2-1; clone size: few; V gene: TRBV11-2
CDR3 DNA: TGTGCCAGCAGCCAGGGAGACAGGGTGAACAATCAGCCCCAGCATTTT; CDR3 protein: CASSQGDRVNNQPQHF; D gene: TRBD1; J gene: TRBJ1-5; clone size: few; V gene: TRBV7-2
CDR3 DNA: TGCAGCGTTGATGATGTGGGACAGCATTATGGCTACACCTTC; CDR3 protein: CSVDDVGQHYGYTF; D gene: TRBD1; J gene: TRBJ1-2; clone size: NA; V gene: TRBV29-1
CDR3 DNA: TGTGCCAGCAGCTTCCGCTTGACAGGGGAAGGGGATGGCTACACCTTC; CDR3 protein: CASSFRLTGEGDGYTF; D gene: TRBD1; J gene: TRBJ1-2; clone size: NA; V gene: TRBV7-2
CDR3 DNA: TGTGCCACCAGCAGAGATTGGGGGGGTAGGGATACGCAGTATTTT; CDR3 protein: CATSRDWGGRDTQYF; D gene: TRBD2; J gene: TRBJ2-3; clone size: few; V gene: TRBV15
CDR3 DNA: TGTGCCAGCTCATCAGTTATGGGCGGGAGTTATGACAATGAGCAGTTCTTC; CDR3 protein: CASSSVMGGSYDNEQFF; D gene: TRBD2; J gene: TRBJ2-1; clone size: NA; V gene: TRBV18
CDR3 DNA: TGTGCCACCAGCAGAGATCTAGCGGGAGGGCCGAGGAATGAGCAGTTCTTC; CDR3 protein: CATSRDLAGGPRNEQFF; D gene: TRBD2; J gene: TRBJ2-1; clone size: NA; V gene: TRBV15
CDR3 DNA: TGTGCCAGCAGACTTGGGGGGATTGACTATGGCTACACCTTC; CDR3 protein: CASRLGGIDYGYTF; D gene: NA; J gene: TRBJ1-2; clone size: NA; V gene: TRBV28
CDR3 DNA: TGCGCCAGCAGCTTGGCAGGCGTCTCCTACGAGCAGTACTTC; CDR3 protein: CASSLAGVSYEQYF; D gene: NA; J gene: TRBJ2-7; clone size: NA; V gene: TRBV5-1
CDR3 DNA: TGTGCCAGCAGTTGGACAGGGGGCGCGGGCAATCAGCCCCAGCATTTT; CDR3 protein: CASSWTGGAGNQPQHF; D gene: TRBD1; J gene: TRBJ1-5; clone size: NA; V gene: TRBV27
CDR3 DNA: TGTGCCTGGAGTAGAGACCTTGAGAGGGAGCAGTACTTC; CDR3 protein: CAWSRDLEREQYF; D gene: NA; J gene: TRBJ2-5; clone size: NA; V gene: TRBV30
CDR3 DNA: TGTGCCAGCAGTTTATATGGCAGGGGCGTATGGATCACTGAAGCTTTCTTT; CDR3 protein: CASSLYGRGVWITEAFF; D gene: NA; J gene: TRBJ1-1; clone size: NA; V gene: TRBV27
CDR3 DNA: TGTGCCAGTATACCGACAGGGGGTAACACTGAAGCTTTCTTT; CDR3 protein: CASIPTGGNTEAFF; D gene: TRBD1; J gene: TRBJ1-1; clone size: few; V gene: TRBV19